This T cell receptor (beta chain) was identified in a study of T cells in Graves' hyperthyroidism and ophthalmopathy. General study findings and limits: Most clonotypes that expanded in the thyroid above 0.001 also showed up in blood. Median prediction lead before ophthalmopathy onset was about 6.3 months with the model.

Uncontrolled infection, other autoimmune disease, pregnancy or lactation led to exclusion. Amplification of TCR beta CDR3 regions was performed using RNA transcripts as template. In the first-round RT-PCR of the TCR CDR3, the HTBI primer set was used. MiXCR, run by TCRdb on the multiplex PCR reads, gives a single entry per CDR3 protein. The sample lists about 300,000 distinct CDR3 sequences, approximately 18% occurring once. Points on this clonotype: Its antigen is still unknown.

V was shortened by 7 bases and J by 3 bases, with 13 bases between the two germline ends. The CDR3 has 13 amino acids. Germline values: CDR1 MDHEN, CDR2 SYDVKM. The sequenced sample was blood. The TCR comes from a man aged 45-65 years with Graves' ophthalmopathy. The chain links TRBV28 to TRBJ2-7, with a possible D match to TRBD1 (5 bases). The CDR3 region is CASTLGQGYEQYF. Written as DNA, the CDR3 is TGTGCCAGCACCCTTGGCCAGGGCTACGAGCAGTACTTC.